This passage covers 5 T cell receptor beta chains from one sample sequenced in a study of a mutant IDH1 vaccine in newly diagnosed glioma. Their antigens are not known. The time point: week 35, safety follow-up. The content of each vaccine dose was 300 ug of mutant IDH1 20-mer peptide, and topical imiquimod accompanied it. TCRdb keeps only in-frame clones here, not all; method: immunoSEQ multiplex PCR. This sample yields around 60,000 clones, of which less than 90% are seen a single time; about 4.1% belongs to the top ten. Sequencing was performed on PBMCs, taken from a glioma patient whose treatment included an IDH1 peptide vaccine. The origin of the receptors is a man aged 30 to 45 with glioma.

This clone has more than one count but fewer than ten. The CDR3 bases are TGCGCCAGCAGCTCCGGACAGACCGTGTTCACTGAAGCTTTCTTT. Residues: CASSSGQTVFTEAFF. The chain uses TRBV5-1 and TRBJ1-1; a possible D gene is TRBD1 (6 bases). V dropped 3 bases and J dropped 4 bases, with 16 bases sitting between them. The CDR3 runs to 15 residues. Germline CDR1 is SGHRS and CDR2 is YFSETQ.

The V and J genes are TRBV30 and TRBJ1-2; D is unclear. V was shortened by 2 bases and J by 1 base, with 8 bases between the two germline ends. From germline, CDR1 is GTSNPN and CDR2 SVGIG (reference sequence). This CDR3 contains 13 residues. The CDR3: CAWSPSLNYGYTF. CDR3 sequence (DNA): TGTGCCTGGAGTCCGTCTCTTAACTATGGCTACACCTTC.

This clone has just one count. The chain combines TRBV30 with TRBJ2-5, with D unresolved. This CDR3 is built from 12 residues. Trimming took off 1 base at V and 4 bases at J, with 7 bases between the two ends. Germline CDR1 and CDR2: GTSNPN and SVGIG (reference sequence). The CDR3 DNA sequence: TGTGCCTGGAGTGAAGGGATAGAGACCCAGTACTTC. It encodes CAWSEGIETQYF.

This clone was recorded a few times. The chain combines TRBV2 with TRBJ1-1; unclear D gene. Germline V gene sequence: CDR1 SNHLY, CDR2 FYNNEI. The CDR3 loop spans 13 amino acids. Trimming cost V 3 bases and J 4 bases, with 9 bases left between them. The CDR3 spells CASSEDPRTEAFF. The CDR3 DNA follows: TGTGCCAGCAGTGAGGACCCCCGCACTGAAGCTTTCTTT.

The CDR3 is CASSNLLSGTLHGYTF. In DNA, the CDR3 is TGTGCCAGCAGCAACTTATTATCCGGGACTTTGCATGGCTACACCTTC. The rearrangement uses TRBV7-2 and TRBJ1-2; tentatively, D is TRBD1 (5 bases). The germline gives CDR1 SGHTA, CDR2 FQGNSA. The CDR3 is 16 amino acids. V dropped 5 bases and J dropped 6 bases, with 22 bases sitting between them.